The 18 T cell receptor beta chains given below trace back to one sample, sequenced in a study of blood T cell repertoires in COVID-19. Method: immunoSEQ multiplex PCR; TCRdb's copy keeps in-frame clones and lacks some. The sample has approximately 200,000 clones; 80% to 90% are singletons. The specimen sequenced was peripheral blood. The receptors were sampled from a man between 60 and 70 years old with acute or convalescent COVID-19.

A word on this clone: Other DNA sequences in this sample translate to the same CDR3. CDR3 sequence reads: CASRLTGETEAFF. CDR3 coding DNA: TGTGCCAGCAGATTGACAGGGGAGACTGAAGCTTTCTTT. This chain joins TRBV7-9 and TRBJ1-1; 8 nucleotides line up with TRBD1. Trimming cost V 6 bases and J 5 bases; bases outside gene matches: 5. Germline V gene lookup returns CDR1 SEHNR and CDR2 FQNEAQ (reference sequence). CDR3 size: 13 residues.

The V and J genes are TRBV14 and TRBJ2-3; the match to TRBD2 covers 7 bases. V shed 0 bases, J shed 2 bases, and the junction held 8 bases outside the gene matches. This CDR3 comprises 17 residues. The germline CDR1 and CDR2 sequences are SGHDN and FVKESK. DNA for the CDR3: TGTGCCAGCAGCCAAGACAATTACGGGGGGAACACAGATACGCAGTATTTT. Its translation: CASSQDNYGGNTDTQYF.

The V and J genes are TRBV11-2 and TRBJ2-7, with D possibly TRBD1 on 6 matching bases. The CDR3 totals 12 residues. Deletions cut 3 bases from V and 3 bases from J, with 6 bases between. CDR1 is SGHAT, CDR2 FQNNGV, per germline. Here the CDR3 reads CASSFRGYEQYF. The CDR3 DNA reads as TGTGCCAGCAGCTTCAGGGGCTACGAGCAGTACTTC.

The chain has TRBV7-8 and TRBJ2-7, with D unclear. The V end was cut by 4 bases, the J end by 3 bases, with 7 bases between. From germline, CDR1 is SGHVS and CDR2 FQNEAQ. The length of the CDR3 is 12 residues. CDR3 bases: TGTGCCAGCAGCTATAACAGCTACGAGCAGTACTTC. Protein sequence: CASSYNSYEQYF.

The J gene is TRBJ2-1, the V gene TRBV23-1; TRBD1 matches at 12 bases. TRBV23-1 belongs to the ORF category, with a function that is uncertain. The CDR3 covers 17 residues. V was pared by 3 bases and J by 8 bases, with 11 bases of the junction left unmatched. The chain's CDR3 is CASSQQRDRGRNDEQFF. CDR3 sequence (DNA): TGCGCCAGCAGTCAGCAACGGGACAGGGGGCGAAATGATGAGCAGTTCTTC.

This sequence joins TRBV19 and TRBJ1-5; a weak D match, TRBD1 (5 bases). CDR3 length: 15 residues. Germline lookup yields CDR1 LNHDA and CDR2 SQIVND (reference sequence). V was cut by 7 bases and J by 2 bases, with 15 bases left in between. Here the CDR3 DNA reads TGTGCCAGTACCCCTGGGGCAAGACGCAATCAGCCCCAGCATTTT. It yields the protein CASTPGARRNQPQHF. Filled out from reference TRBV19 and TRBJ1-5, the complete variable domain reads DGGITQSPKYLFRKEGQNVTLSCEQNLNHDAMYWYRQDPGQGLRLIYYSQIVNDFQKGDIAEGYSVSREKKESFPLTVTSAQKNPTAFYLCASTPGARRNQPQHFGDGTRLSIL.

DNA of the CDR3: TGTGCCAGCAGCCCCCAGTCCGCGGGAGTGAGGGAGCAGTTCTTC. It is translated as CASSPQSAGVREQFF. The V and J genes are TRBV28 and TRBJ2-1; the match to TRBD2 covers 7 bases. The CDR3 consists of 15 residues. V shed 6 bases, J shed 10 bases, and the junction held 15 bases outside the gene matches. From germline, CDR1 is MDHEN and CDR2 SYDVKM.

The rearrangement links TRBV2 to TRBJ2-1; a weak D match, TRBD2 (7 bases). V gave up 4 bases and J gave up 10 bases, with 11 bases separating them. The CDR3 has 12 residues. Germline V CDR1 and CDR2: SNHLY, FYNNEI. The CDR3 DNA sequence: TGTGCCAGCAGTGGAAGGGGGGGAGAGCAGTTCTTC. It codes for CASSGRGGEQFF.

The chain combines TRBV9 with TRBJ2-1; 10 nucleotides match TRBD2. With V trimmed by 0 bases and J by 7 bases, 7 bases remained unmatched. The CDR3 covers 16 residues. CDR1 and CDR2 (germline): SGDLS, YYNGEE. Written as DNA, the CDR3 is TGTGCCAGCAGCGTAGGAGGAGCGGGAGGGAGGAATGAGCAGTTCTTC. It is translated as CASSVGGAGGRNEQFF.

This clone was recorded once. The rearrangement uses TRBV9 and TRBJ2-2; 12 bases fit TRBD2. The V gene end was trimmed by 4 bases and the J gene end by 6 bases; junction bases not matched to a gene: 7. Germline V gene data show CDR1 as SGDLS and CDR2 as YYNGEE. The length of the CDR3 is 16 residues. CDR3 DNA sequence: TGTGCCAGCAGCCGGGCTAGCGGGAGGGCCGCCGGGGAGCTGTTTTTT. It yields the protein CASSRASGRAAGELFF.

This chain connects TRBV7-2 to TRBJ2-5; 7 bases match TRBD2. The CDR3 totals 14 residues. Germline V gene data show CDR1 as SGHTA and CDR2 as FQGNSA. V was pared by 11 bases and J by 4 bases, with 13 bases of the junction left unmatched. CDR3 region: CASEGLLARETQYF. CDR3 sequence (DNA): TGTGCCTCAGAGGGGCTACTAGCGAGAGAGACCCAGTACTTC.

Concerning this clone: The junction shows a germline mismatch at one end, possibly a read error. CDR3 loop: CASSLGQSRGYTF. CDR3 coding DNA: TGTGCCAGCAGTTTGGGACAGTCGAGAGGCTACACCTTC. The chain recombines TRBV5-8 with TRBJ1-2; 7 bases line up with TRBD1. The CDR3 runs 13 residues. Germline CDR1 SGHTS, CDR2 YDEGEE.

The V call is TRBV11-2, the J call TRBJ1-1; 9 bases fit TRBD1. The junction had 8 bases not matched to a gene; V was cut back by 5 bases and J by 4 bases. There are 15 residues in the CDR3. CDR1 is SGHAT and CDR2 is FQNNGV in the germline V gene. DNA of the CDR3: TGTGCCAGCAGCCGAGGACAGGGGCCCGGCACTGAAGCTTTCTTT. It specifies CASSRGQGPGTEAFF.

CDR3 sequence: CASSYGLAAYNEQFF. CDR3 DNA: TGTGCCAGCAGTTACGGCTTAGCGGCCTACAATGAGCAGTTCTTC. The chain has TRBV6-5 and TRBJ2-1; a possible D gene is TRBD2 (6 bases). Germline V gene lookup returns CDR1 MNHEY and CDR2 SVGAGI. Trimming removed 2 bases from V and 2 bases from J, with 10 bases in between. The CDR3 is made up of 15 amino acids.

The rearrangement uses TRBV5-6 and TRBJ2-1, with 8 bases identical to TRBD1. V shed 4 bases and J 2 bases; nucleotides not matched to a gene: 5. There are 15 residues in the CDR3. Germline CDR1 SGHDT, CDR2 YYEEEE. CDR3 loop: CASSLRTGTYNEQFF. The CDR3 nucleotides read TGTGCCAGCAGCCTACGGACAGGGACCTACAATGAGCAGTTCTTC.

This sequence joins TRBV7-9 and TRBJ2-1, with 11 bases lining up with TRBD2. The V and J ends lost 5 bases and 2 bases, in that order; junction bases with no gene match: 5. Germline values: CDR1 SEHNR, CDR2 FQNEAQ (reference sequence). The CDR3 sequence is 16 residues long. The CDR3 DNA reads as TGTGCCAGCAGCCGGGGACTAGCGGAAACCTACAATGAGCAGTTCTTC. Protein product: CASSRGLAETYNEQFF.

The chain joins TRBV5-5 to TRBJ2-1; 10 bases are a match to TRBD1. Germline values: CDR1 SGHKS, CDR2 YYEKEE (reference sequence). This CDR3 has 15 residues. The trim removed 0 bases at V and 6 bases at J, leaving 3 bases unmatched. This chain's CDR3 is CASSLAGQGSNEQFF. The DNA for the CDR3 is TGTGCCAGCAGCTTGGCGGGACAGGGGAGCAATGAGCAGTTCTTC.

The chain links TRBV4-3 to TRBJ1-1; D not resolved. Trimming removed 0 bases at V and 0 bases at J, with 8 bases between. CDR1 is LGHNA, CDR2 YSLEER, per germline. CDR3 length: 15 amino acids. The CDR3 protein is CASSQDLSLNTEAFF. Written as DNA, the CDR3 is TGCGCCAGCAGCCAAGATCTTAGCCTGAACACTGAAGCTTTCTTT.